This T cell receptor beta chain was captured by sequencing in a study of beta chain features in type 1 diabetes. Notes on the study in general: Among all four CD4+ subsets, Type 1 diabetes patients had TCRB CDR3s that were moderately but significantly shorter. Sampled from patients, naive, central memory and Treg TCRB repertoires appeared more similar than those sampled from healthy donors. The study left unresolved whether HLA type influences TCRB rearrangement.

CDR3 size: 16 residues. Germline CDR1 and CDR2: MNHNS and SASEGT. This clone was counted only a few times. Its antigen is as yet unknown. Sequence at one end of the junction differs from germline and may be a read error. Isolated RNA was reverse transcribed in full, so expressed TCRB transcripts were sequenced. Sequencing used immunoSEQ multiplex PCR; TCRdb keeps in-frame clones, though not all of them. The sample lists roughly 300,000 clones; less than 10% were seen once. Sequenced sample: central memory CD4+ T cells from blood. The chain combines TRBV6-1 with TRBJ1-1; D gene unclear. This TCR was sampled from a woman younger than 35 in good health. The CDR3 DNA reads as TGTGCCATCAGTGAGGCAACGGGTCTCGAGAACACTGAAGCTTTCTTT. It specifies CAISEATGLENTEAFF.